What follows is one T cell receptor beta chain and its context. An end of the junction does not agree with germline; a read error may underlie this. Time point defined: after trial treatment. Treatment specified: LDRT plus nivolumab, ipilimumab, low-dose cyclophosphamide and aspirin (RACIN trial). The study gave donors nivolumab, ipilimumab, aspirin, low-dose cyclophosphamide and low-dose radiotherapy. Eligibility required advanced solid tumors lacking tumor-infiltrating lymphocytes. This sample is part of a study of low-dose radiotherapy and immunotherapy resistance in tumors. Whole-study context: Fractions of 1 Gy went to Cohort 2 every two weeks, for 13 Gy over 26 weeks. Intravenous administration to patients comprised nivolumab at 240 mg every two weeks and ipilimumab at 1 mg/kg every six weeks.

The CDR3 is made up of 12 amino acids. Germline values: CDR1 SGHTA, CDR2 FQGTGA. Both TCRalpha and TCRbeta chains were reverse transcribed with V-gene-specific primers. Both a constant-region primer and a V-primer adapter served to amplify TCRs across 15 to 20 PCR cycles. One entry per CDR3 protein results from TCRdb running MiXCR on the reads. The sample yields about 91,000 distinct CDR3 sequences, 20% seen once. J is TRBJ2-3 and V is TRBV7-3; possible D gene TRBD2, 5 bases. The sample in question was PBMCs, obtained after low-dose radiotherapy plus immunotherapy. The sequence derives from a female donor with ovarian cancer. The CDR3 here is CASSPDGGTQCF. In nucleotides, the CDR3 is TGTGCCAGCAGCCCAGACGGAGGCACGCAGTGTTTT.